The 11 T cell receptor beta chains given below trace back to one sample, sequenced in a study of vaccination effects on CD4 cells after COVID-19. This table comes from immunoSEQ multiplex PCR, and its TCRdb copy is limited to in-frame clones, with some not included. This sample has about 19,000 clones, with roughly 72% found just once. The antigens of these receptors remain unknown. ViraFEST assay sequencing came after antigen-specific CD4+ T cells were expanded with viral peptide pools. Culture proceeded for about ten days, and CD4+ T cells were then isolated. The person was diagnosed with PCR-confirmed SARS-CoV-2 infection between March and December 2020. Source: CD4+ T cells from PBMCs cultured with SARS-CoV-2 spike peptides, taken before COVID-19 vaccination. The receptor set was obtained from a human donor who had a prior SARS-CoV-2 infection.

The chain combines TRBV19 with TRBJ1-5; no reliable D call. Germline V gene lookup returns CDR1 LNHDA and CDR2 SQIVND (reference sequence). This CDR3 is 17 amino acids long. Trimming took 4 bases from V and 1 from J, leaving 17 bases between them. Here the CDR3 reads CASSTTVGSGSNQPQHF. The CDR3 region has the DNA TGTGCCAGTAGTACCACGGTGGGGTCGGGGAGCAATCAGCCCCAGCATTTT.

The CDR3 sequence is CASNNPQGTKETQYF. DNA of the CDR3: TGTGCCAGCAACAACCCACAGGGGACTAAAGAGACCCAGTACTTC. This chain links TRBV11-2 with TRBJ2-5, with D perhaps being TRBD1 or TRBD2 (7 bases each). With 7 bases removed from V and 3 bases from J, the gap between germline ends came to 18 bases. Germline CDR1 is SGHAT and CDR2 is FQNNGV. The CDR3 totals 15 residues.

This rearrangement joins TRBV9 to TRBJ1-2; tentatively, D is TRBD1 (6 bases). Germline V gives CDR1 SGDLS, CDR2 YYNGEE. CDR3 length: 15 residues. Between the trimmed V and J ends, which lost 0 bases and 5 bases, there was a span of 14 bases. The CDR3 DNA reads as TGTGCCAGCAGCGTAGGAGACAGGCTCCGATATGGCTACACCTTC. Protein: CASSVGDRLRYGYTF.

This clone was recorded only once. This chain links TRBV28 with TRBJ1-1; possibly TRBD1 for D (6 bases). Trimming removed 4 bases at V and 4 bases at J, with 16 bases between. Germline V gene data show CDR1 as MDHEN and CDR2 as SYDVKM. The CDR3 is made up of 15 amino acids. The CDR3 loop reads CASSYLDSRGTEAFF. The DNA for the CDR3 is TGTGCCAGCAGTTATCTGGACAGTCGGGGCACTGAAGCTTTCTTT. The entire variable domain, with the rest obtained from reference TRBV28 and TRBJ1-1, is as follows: DVKVTQSSRYLVKRTGEKVFLECVQDMDHENMFWYRQDPGLGLRLIYFSYDVKMKEKGDIPEGYSVSREKKERFSLILESASTNQTSMYLCASSYLDSRGTEAFFGQGTRLTVV.

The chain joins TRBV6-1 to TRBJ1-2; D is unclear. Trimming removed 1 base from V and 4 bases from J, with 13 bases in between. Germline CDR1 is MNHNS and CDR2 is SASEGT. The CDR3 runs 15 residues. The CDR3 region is CASSEGVVSGYGYTF. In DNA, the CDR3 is TGTGCCAGCAGTGAAGGGGTAGTTTCGGGCTATGGCTACACCTTC.

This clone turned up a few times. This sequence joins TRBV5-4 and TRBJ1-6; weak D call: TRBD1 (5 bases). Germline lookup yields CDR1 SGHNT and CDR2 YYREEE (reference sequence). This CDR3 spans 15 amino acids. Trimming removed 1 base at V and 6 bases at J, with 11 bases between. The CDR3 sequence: CASSLPGTINSPLHF. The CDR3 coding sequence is TGTGCCAGCAGCTTGCCAGGGACCATTAATTCACCCCTCCACTTT.

CDR3 in DNA: TGTGCCAGCAGCTCAGGGGACTATGGGATTGCGACTAATGAAAAACTGTTTTTT. Translated: CASSSGDYGIATNEKLFF. The chain recombines TRBV2 with TRBJ1-4; D perhaps matches TRBD1 (6 bases). V lost 6 bases and J lost 2, with 22 bases in between. CDR3 length: 18 residues. Per germline, CDR1 SNHLY and CDR2 FYNNEI.

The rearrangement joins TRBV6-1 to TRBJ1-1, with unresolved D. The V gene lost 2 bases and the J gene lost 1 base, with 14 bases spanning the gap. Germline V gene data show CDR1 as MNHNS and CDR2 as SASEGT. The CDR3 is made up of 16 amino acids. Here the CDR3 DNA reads TGTGCCAGCAGTGAACAAGGCAGGACGGGGAACACTGAAGCTTTCTTT. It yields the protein CASSEQGRTGNTEAFF.

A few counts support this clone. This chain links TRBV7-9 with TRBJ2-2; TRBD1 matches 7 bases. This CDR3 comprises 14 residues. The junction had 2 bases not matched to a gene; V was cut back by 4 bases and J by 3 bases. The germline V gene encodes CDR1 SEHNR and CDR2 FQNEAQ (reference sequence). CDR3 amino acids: CASSWTGYTGELFF. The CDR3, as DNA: TGTGCCAGCAGCTGGACAGGTTACACCGGGGAGCTGTTTTTT.

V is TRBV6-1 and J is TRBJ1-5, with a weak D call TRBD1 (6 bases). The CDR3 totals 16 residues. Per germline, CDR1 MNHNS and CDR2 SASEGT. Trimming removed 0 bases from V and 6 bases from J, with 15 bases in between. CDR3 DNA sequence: TGTGCCAGCAGTGAAGCGCGGCTCGGAGGGGGTCAGCCCCAGCATTTT. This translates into CASSEARLGGGQPQHF.

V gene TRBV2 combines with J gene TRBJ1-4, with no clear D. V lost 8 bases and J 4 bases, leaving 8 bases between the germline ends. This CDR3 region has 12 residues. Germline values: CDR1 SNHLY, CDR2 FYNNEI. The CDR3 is CASAEINEKLFF. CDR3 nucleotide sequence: TGTGCCAGCGCAGAGATTAATGAAAAACTGTTTTTT.